The source of this T cell receptor beta chain is a study of identical twins. Germline CDR1 SEHNR, CDR2 FQNEAQ (reference sequence). This CDR3 comprises 17 residues. The V gene lost 0 bases and the J gene lost 4 bases, with 15 bases spanning the gap. Using its own MiXCR run on the 5' RACE reads, TCRdb lists one record per CDR3 protein. The table includes just under 550,000 distinct CDR3 sequences, around 15% detected once. The same data also contributed to another study, on yellow fever vaccine responses in identical twins.

The sample consisted of CD4+ T cells sorted from blood. V and J are TRBV7-9 and TRBJ1-4; D gene ambiguous. This TCR was sampled from a woman aged 18 to 35 in good health. CDR3 loop: CASSLAVPGPLNEKLFF. The CDR3 DNA is TGTGCCAGCAGCTTAGCGGTACCCGGGCCACTTAATGAAAAACTGTTTTTT.